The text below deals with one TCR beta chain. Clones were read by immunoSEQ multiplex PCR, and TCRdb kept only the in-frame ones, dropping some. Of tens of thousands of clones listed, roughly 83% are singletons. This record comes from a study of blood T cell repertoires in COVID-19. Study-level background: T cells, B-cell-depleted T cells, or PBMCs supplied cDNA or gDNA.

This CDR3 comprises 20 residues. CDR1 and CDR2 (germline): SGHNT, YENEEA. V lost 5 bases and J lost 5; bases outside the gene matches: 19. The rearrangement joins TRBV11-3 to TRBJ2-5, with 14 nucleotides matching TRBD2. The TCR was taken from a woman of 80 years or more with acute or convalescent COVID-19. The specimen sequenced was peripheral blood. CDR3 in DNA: TGTGCCAGCAGCGCCAAACCGGGACTAGCGGGAGCGGGTTTCAAGGAGACCCAGTACTTC. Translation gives CASSAKPGLAGAGFKETQYF.